This TCR beta chain emerged from a study of patients and donors after allogeneic stem cell transplantation. Via MiXCR, TCRdb re-called the RT-PCR reads, giving one row per CDR3 protein. Found here are around 82,000 distinct CDR3 sequences, 4% to 5% of them singletons; the top ten hold about 3%. At least ten counts were recorded for this clonotype. With 1 base clipped from V and 7 bases from J, the junction kept 9 bases outside the gene matches. The CDR3 contains 15 residues. Sequencing input: blood, either unsorted or a sorted T cell fraction (not recorded which). The J gene is TRBJ1-2, the V gene TRBV12-3 or TRBV12-4; TRBD1 aligns across 7 bases. The source of this sequence is a human donor who was either an allogeneic HSCT recipient or a stem cell or donor lymphocyte infusion donor (not recorded which). It is not recorded whose cells these are; they may come from a transplant donor. The CDR3 region has the DNA TGTGCCAGCAGTTTAGGCCAAGGGACAGCCCTTGGCTACACCTTC. This sequence encodes CASSLGQGTALGYTF.